The clone carrying this TCR beta chain was seen a few times. In germline, CDR1 is DFQATT, CDR2 SNEGSKA (reference sequence). This CDR3 has 15 amino acids. Trimming at V came to 6 bases and at J to 7 bases, leaving 14 bases not matched to a gene. This sample is drawn from a study of T-cell reconstitution after alpha-beta-depleted transplantation in children. Preparing the TCRbeta library involved the use of unique molecular identifiers. One entry per CDR3 protein results from TCRdb running MiXCR on the PCR reads. The sample holds about 510,000 distinct CDR3 sequences, over 9.5% seen once. The sequence was obtained from a female patient under 10 years old who had a stem cell transplant for aplastic anemia, so the T cells may come from the graft donor. This specimen was PBMCs, mostly from graft donor cells, taken 180 days after TCRalphabeta/CD19-depleted stem cell transplant. The J gene is TRBJ2-7, the V gene TRBV20-1; 11 positions match TRBD2. CDR3 amino acids: CSATGVAGGAEEQYV. CDR3 DNA sequence: TGCAGTGCCACCGGGGTAGCGGGAGGGGCGGAGGAGCAGTACGTC.